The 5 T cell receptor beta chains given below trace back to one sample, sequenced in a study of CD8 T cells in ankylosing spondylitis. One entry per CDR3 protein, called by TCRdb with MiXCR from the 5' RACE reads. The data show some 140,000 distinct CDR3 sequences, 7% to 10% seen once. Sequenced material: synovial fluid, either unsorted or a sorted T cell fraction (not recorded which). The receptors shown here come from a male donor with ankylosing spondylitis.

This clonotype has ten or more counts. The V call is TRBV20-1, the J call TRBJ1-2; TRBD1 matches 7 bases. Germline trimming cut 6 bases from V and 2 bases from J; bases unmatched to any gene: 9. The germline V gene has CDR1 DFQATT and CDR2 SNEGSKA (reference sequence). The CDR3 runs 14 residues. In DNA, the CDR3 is TGCAGTGCGATGGACAGGCCCCCGAACTATGGCTACACCTTC. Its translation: CSAMDRPPNYGYTF.

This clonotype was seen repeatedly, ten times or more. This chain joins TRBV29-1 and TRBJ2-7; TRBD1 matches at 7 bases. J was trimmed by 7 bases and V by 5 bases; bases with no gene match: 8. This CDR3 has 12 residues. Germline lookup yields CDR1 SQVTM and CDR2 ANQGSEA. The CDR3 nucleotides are TGCAGCGTTCAACAGGGGCCGGGGGAGCAGTACTTC. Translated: CSVQQGPGEQYF.

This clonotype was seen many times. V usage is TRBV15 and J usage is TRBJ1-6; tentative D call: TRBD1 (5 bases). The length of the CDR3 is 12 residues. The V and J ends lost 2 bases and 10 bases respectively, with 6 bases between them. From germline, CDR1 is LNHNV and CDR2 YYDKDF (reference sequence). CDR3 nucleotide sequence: TGTGCCACCAGCAGACAGGGATCACCCCTCCACTTT. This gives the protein CATSRQGSPLHF.

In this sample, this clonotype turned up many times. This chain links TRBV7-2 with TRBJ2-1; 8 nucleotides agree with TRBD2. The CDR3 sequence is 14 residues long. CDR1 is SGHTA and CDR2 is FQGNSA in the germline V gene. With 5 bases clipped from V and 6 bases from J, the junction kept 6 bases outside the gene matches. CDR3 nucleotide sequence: TGTGCCAGCAGCAAGCCGGGACTAGGCAATGAGCAGTTCTTC. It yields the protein CASSKPGLGNEQFF.

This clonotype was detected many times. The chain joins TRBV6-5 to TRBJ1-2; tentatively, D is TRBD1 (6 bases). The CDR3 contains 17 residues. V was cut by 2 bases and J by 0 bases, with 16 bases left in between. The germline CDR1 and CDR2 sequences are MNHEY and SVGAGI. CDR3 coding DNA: TGTGCCAGCAGTTACATTGGGGGGCCGATCTCTAACTATGGCTACACCTTC. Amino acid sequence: CASSYIGGPISNYGYTF.